This T cell receptor beta chain came from a study of cytomegalovirus exposure and HLA in healthy donors. Whole-study context: Some 200 million T cells yielded 100 million or so unique TCR beta sequences in earlier analysis.

The germline CDR1 and CDR2 sequences are SGHTA and FQGNSA. This CDR3 is 16 amino acids long. Trimming removed 5 bases from V and 4 bases from J; junction bases left unmatched: 7. The table lists this clone with a few counts. The study ran its PCR with 60 Vbeta and 13 Jbeta primers. Profiled with immunoSEQ multiplex PCR; TCRdb holds only in-frame clones, not every one. The sample comprises 100,000 to 150,000 clones, 10% of which are singletons, and 3.5% to 5% rests with the top ten. The sequence was obtained from a woman younger than 35 in good health and CMV-seropositive. The rearrangement joins TRBV7-2 to TRBJ1-4; 10 bases line up with TRBD1. Specimen: PBMCs. The chain's CDR3 is CASSPGDRGGNEKLFF. CDR3 coding DNA: TGTGCCAGCAGCCCCGGGGACAGGGGAGGTAATGAAAAACTGTTTTTT.